What follows describes a single TCR beta chain. Which antigen it targets is not known. Base qualities were left out, and no much larger clone turns up one base away. Library preparation was by 5' RACE. The run used an Illumina HiSeq 2000. A universal primer binding site was introduced by template switching, and a unique molecular identifier was present in the final cDNA, enabling accurate counting of TCR cDNA molecules. Specific primers in the conserved constant-segment region were used to synthesize first-strand cDNA for the TCR alpha and beta chains. To control for contamination, each cDNA library was double barcoded with a SMART-Mk sample barcode plus Illumina barcodes. Two successive PCR steps introduced TruSeq adapter sequences along with Illumina sample barcodes. Sequencing of the TCR alpha and beta cDNA libraries was done on the Illumina HiSeq platform using custom primers. In the original analysis: MiGEC processed the raw reads to extract unique molecular identifiers, while MiXCR was used to determine the CDR3 positions. For each individual, recombination models were inferred using an EM algorithm with the repgenHMM and IGoR tools. The tcR package in R was used for shared clonotype analysis, with sharing normalized by the product of cloneset sizes. To study raw recombination without the effects of thymic and clonal selection, out-of-frame nonproductive sequences were analyzed. TCRdb reanalyzed the raw reads on its own, using fastp at Q25 for trimming and MiXCR for clone calling, and kept in-frame beta chains. Every distinct CDR3 protein forms one entry, paired with its most common genes and DNA. The V and J calls, along with clone size, are taken from TCRdb and not from the paper's own processing. In all, the sample holds about 570,000 distinct CDR3 sequences, and 9.6% of those were seen once. More than 2.5% of the sample rests with the top ten.

The data were obtained in a study of identical twins (dated by TCRdb to the mid-2010s). As for the study more broadly: To test whether fetal clonotypes persist, this study deep-sequenced TCR alpha and beta repertoires from monozygotic twins, from unrelated adults of various ages, and from cord blood. Replicate twin experiments were performed at different times using different library preparation protocols to rule out contamination. Overall study results and their limits: Conclusions relied on cross-sectional statistical analysis, since the same donors could not be followed over many years. In monozygotic twins, recombination models systematically underestimated out-of-frame TCR alpha sharing, but the models matched the sharing seen between unrelated individuals. Compared with coincidental sharing between unrelated individuals, an excess of low generation-probability sequences was observed among out-of-frame TCR alpha sequences shared between twins. Invariant T cells such as MAIT and iNKT could partly confound zero-insertion analyses, although diverse VJ usage argued against such confounding for most clonotypes. In beta out-of-frame sequences, excess twin sharing was weaker, because having fewer shared sequences lowered the signal-to-noise ratio. Abundant cord blood beta clonotypes carried fewer insertions; young adult naive repertoires showed a weaker similar trend, while memory repertoires showed none.

Every donor was a healthy Caucasian. Three pairs of female monozygotic twins, all aged roughly 18 to 29 years, made up the twin cohort. Peripheral blood mononuclear cells were used as the source from which RNA for TCR libraries was isolated. The CDR3 covers 19 residues, taking in both the cysteine and the phenylalanine. Only the CDR3 DNA stays, 57 bases, in frame from base 1. Looking up the germline V gene yields CDR1 LGHNA and CDR2 YSLEER. V lost 0 bases and J lost 4 bases, and the count of bases not matched to a germline gene is 10. The data also belong to a second study, concerning yellow fever vaccine responses in identical twins. Taken from the second paper: According to the authors, the vaccine-induced T cell response in identical twins seemed to be partly convergent and partly specific to each individual. In identical twins, the study followed T cell clones that responded to the vaccine with precision.

Here the chain combines TRBV4-3 and TRBJ2-6, with TRBD1 identical over 9 junction bases. This TCR was sampled from a woman aged 18-29 years in good health. Material: PBMCs. The CDR3 reads CASSQDLTGGVSGANVLTF. The DNA sequence is given as TGCGCCAGCAGCCAAGATCTTACAGGGGGCGTCTCCGGGGCCAACGTCCTGACTTTC.